The rows below give T cell receptor beta chains drawn from one sample of a study of cytomegalovirus exposure and HLA in healthy donors. Libraries were prepared by immunoSEQ multiplex PCR; TCRdb keeps only in-frame clonotypes and omits some of them. The table has 95,000 to 150,000 clones, about 83% seen once; the top ten hold over 3%. Sequencing input: PBMCs. The receptors were gathered from a middle-aged woman in good health and CMV-seropositive. Each CDR3 is given with its conserved first and last residue. A D gene is named only where the DNA matches it firmly. Only some rows state a clone size, as once, few, many or a class for expanded clones.

NA,TRBJ2-5,few,TRBV4-1,TGCGCCAGCAGCCAAGACAATCTTAGGGGCCCACAAGAGACCCAGTACTTC,CASSQDNLRGPQETQYF
NA,TRBJ1-3,NA,TRBV6-1,TGTGCCAGCAGTGACAGGGCCGTCTCTGGAAACACCATATATTTT,CASSDRAVSGNTIYF
TRBD1,TRBJ2-2,once,TRBV28,TGTGCCAGCAGTTCTCCGGGACAGGGGTCGGACACCGGGGAGCTGTTTTTT,CASSSPGQGSDTGELFF
TRBD1,TRBJ1-2,few,TRBV4-2,TGTGCCAGCAGCCCACCGACAGGGTCAACTGGCTACACCTTC,CASSPPTGSTGYTF
NA,TRBJ2-5,NA,TRBV7-3,TGTGCCAGCAGCTTAGGGGGGACTGGGACCCAGTACTTC,CASSLGGTGTQYF
NA,TRBJ2-7,NA,TRBV28,TGTGCCAGCAGCCCAGTTCGCTACGAGCAGTACTTC,CASSPVRYEQYF
NA,TRBJ2-1,NA,TRBV6-1,TGTGCCAGCGAAGGCCGGGAACGGGATGAGCAGTTCTTC,CASEGRERDEQFF
TRBD1,TRBJ1-1,NA,TRBV2,TGTGCCAGCAGCGCCGACAGGGACGGAGCTTTCTTT,CASSADRDGAFF
NA,TRBJ2-3,NA,TRBV13,TGTGCCAGCAGCCCCGAGGGTAGCACAGATACGCAGTATTTT,CASSPEGSTDTQYF
TRBD2,TRBJ2-1,NA,TRBV9,TGTGCCAGCAGCGTGGGGGGGAGTTACGATGAGCAGTTCTTC,CASSVGGSYDEQFF
TRBD2,TRBJ2-3,NA,TRBV6-4,TGTGCCAGCAGTCCCGGACTAGCGGGAGGGCCAGATACGCAGTATTTT,CASSPGLAGGPDTQYF
NA,TRBJ2-7,NA,TRBV10-1,TGCGCCAGCAGTTCGGGGGTCTCCTACGAGCAGTACTTC,CASSSGVSYEQYF
NA,TRBJ2-5,once,TRBV4-1,TGCGCCAGCAGCCAAGATCTAGAGACCCAGTACTTC,CASSQDLETQYF
TRBD2,TRBJ2-7,NA,TRBV6-5,TGTGCCAGCAGTTACGGGGCGGGAGGGCCGGTTGAGCAGTACTTC,CASSYGAGGPVEQYF
NA,TRBJ2-2,NA,TRBV5-6,TGTGCCAGCAGTTGGGGGGCGGGAGACGTCACCGGGGAGCTGTTTTTT,CASSWGAGDVTGELFF
TRBD1,TRBJ1-2,once,TRBV10-2,TGCGCCAGCAGTGACAGGGGGCCCTATGGCTACACCTTC,CASSDRGPYGYTF
TRBD2,TRBJ2-3,NA,TRBV6-1,TGTGCCAGCAGCGCCTCCGGGGGGGATGATACGCAGTATTTT,CASSASGGDDTQYF
NA,TRBJ2-3,NA,TRBV30,TGTGCCTGGCGGGGGACGGTGGGTTTTGGTACGCAGTATTTT,CAWRGTVGFGTQYF
NA,TRBJ2-1,few,TRBV7-9,TGTGCCAGCAGCTTTTCTACCGGGACTTTCTCCTACAATGAGCAGTTCTTC,CASSFSTGTFSYNEQFF
TRBD2,TRBJ2-5,few,TRBV11-2,TGTGCCAGCAGCTTAAGACTAGCGGGAAAGGAAGAGACCCAGTACTTC,CASSLRLAGKEETQYF
NA,TRBJ1-6,NA,TRBV28,TGTGCCAGCACAACAGGGAATTCACCCCTCCACTTT,CASTTGNSPLHF
TRBD1,TRBJ2-1,NA,TRBV28,TGTGCCAGCAGTCCAAGGGGGCCCAATGAGCAGTTCTTC,CASSPRGPNEQFF
TRBD1,TRBJ1-1,NA,TRBV7-9,TGTGCCAGCAGCCCAGGGGGCACTGAAGCTTTCTTT,CASSPGGTEAFF
NA,TRBJ2-7,few,TRBV21-1,TGTGCCAGCAGCAAAATCCGGGACTCCAACTACGAGCAGTACTTC,CASSKIRDSNYEQYF
TRBD2,TRBJ2-1,few,TRBV18,TGTGCCAGCTCACTAGGGACTAGCGGGATTAGGGAGCAGTTCTTC,CASSLGTSGIREQFF
NA,TRBJ2-2,NA,TRBV30,TGTGCCTGGAGGGGACATTGGAACACCGGGGAGCTGTTTTTT,CAWRGHWNTGELFF
NA,TRBJ1-3,NA,TRBV7-6,TGTGCCAGCAGCTTAGGGGGTTCAGGGAACACCATATATTTT,CASSLGGSGNTIYF
NA,TRBJ2-2,NA,TRBV9,TGTGCCAGCAGCGTAGCGGCGGTCAACACCGGGGAGCTGTTTTTT,CASSVAAVNTGELFF
NA,TRBJ2-2,NA,TRBV27,TGTGCCAGCAGTTCAGGGGCCGGGGAGCTGTTTTTT,CASSSGAGELFF
TRBD2,TRBJ2-2,once,TRBV5-1,TGCGCCAGCGGGACTACGGGGGTCGGGGAGCTGTTTTTT,CASGTTGVGELFF
TRBD1,TRBJ2-7,NA,TRBV28,TGTGCCAGCAGCCAACCGGGACAGCTCCCCTACGAGCAGTACTTC,CASSQPGQLPYEQYF
NA,TRBJ2-7,NA,TRBV5-1,TGCGCCAGCAGCTTGGTGGGGCCCACCTACGAGCAGTACTTC,CASSLVGPTYEQYF